The 32 T cell receptor beta chains below were found in one sample sequenced in a study of PD-L1 blockade in urothelial cancer. Profiling relied on immunoSEQ multiplex PCR, and the TCRdb table lists in-frame clones only, not all of them. The data show roughly 63,000 clones, with roughly 79% seen just once and 5% to 7% held by the top ten. Time point of the sample: pretreatment peripheral blood. The sequences come from PBMCs, collected around atezolizumab (anti-PD-L1) treatment. These receptors were taken from a man in his 70s with urothelial cancer.

The rearrangement links TRBV7-3 to TRBJ2-3; possibly TRBD2 for D (5 bases). The CDR3 loop spans 19 amino acids. In germline, CDR1 is SGHTA, CDR2 FQGTGA. The V end was cut by 2 bases, the J end by 6 bases, with 27 bases between. The CDR3 sequence: CASSLGPPGERSLADTQYF. The CDR3 coding sequence is TGTGCCAGCAGCTTAGGCCCCCCCGGGGAGCGGTCATTAGCGGATACGCAGTATTTT.

The chain is built from TRBV2 and TRBJ1-2, with TRBD1 matching 7 bases. The ends lost 2 bases at V and 6 bases at J; junction bases unmatched: 0. The germline CDR1 and CDR2 sequences are SNHLY and FYNNEI. CDR3 length: 12 amino acids. In nucleotides, the CDR3 is TGTGCCAGCAGTGAAACAGGGGATGGCTACACCTTC. Amino acid sequence: CASSETGDGYTF.

This clone is a singleton in its sample. V gene TRBV7-8 combines with J gene TRBJ2-2; TRBD2 aligns across 9 bases. The CDR3 runs to 16 residues. Germline CDR1 SGHVS, CDR2 FQNEAQ. J gave up 6 bases and V 1 base, and 6 bases lay outside the gene matches. CDR3 amino acids: CASSLVSSGDAGELFF. CDR3 DNA sequence: TGTGCCAGCAGCTTAGTTTCTAGCGGGGACGCCGGGGAGCTGTTTTTT.

V gene TRBV19 combines with J gene TRBJ1-6; D possibly corresponds to TRBD1 (5 bases). Looked up from germline, CDR1 is LNHDA and CDR2 is SQIVND (reference sequence). V dropped 9 bases and J dropped 5 bases, with 14 bases sitting between them. The CDR3 has 14 amino acids. The CDR3, as DNA: TGTGCCAGCCTTCGTTGGGGGGATAATTCACCCCTCCACTTT. Protein sequence: CASLRWGDNSPLHF.

This chain uses TRBV5-6 with TRBJ2-7; possibly TRBD2 for D (5 bases). V was shortened by 3 bases and J by 6 bases, with 22 bases between the two germline ends. CDR1 and CDR2 (germline): SGHDT, YYEEEE. The CDR3 extends over 16 amino acids. The CDR3 reads CASSSSPLTGVGEQYF. The CDR3 DNA reads TGTGCCAGCAGCTCTTCCCCGCTAACCGGGGTTGGCGAGCAGTACTTC.

The V and J genes are TRBV27 and TRBJ2-5; unclear D gene. CDR3 length: 13 residues. Germline V gives CDR1 MNHEY, CDR2 SMNVEV (reference sequence). The V end was cut by 6 bases, the J end by 4 bases, with 12 bases between. CDR3 in amino acids: CASSPRESETQYF. The DNA for the CDR3 is TGTGCCAGCAGCCCGCGAGAGTCAGAGACCCAGTACTTC.

The chain combines TRBV5-8 with TRBJ2-3; the D is unclear. The V end was cut by 2 bases, the J end by 5 bases, with 9 bases between. The CDR3 loop spans 13 amino acids. Germline loops: CDR1 SGHTS, CDR2 YDEGEE. The CDR3 region has the DNA TGTGCCAGCAGCTTCCCCTTCAGAGATACGCAGTATTTT. Translated, it gives CASSFPFRDTQYF.

This chain joins TRBV7-8 and TRBJ1-5; TRBD1 matches at 7 bases. Germline V gives CDR1 SGHVS, CDR2 FQNEAQ. The CDR3 runs 17 residues. V gave up 0 bases and J gave up 0 bases; unmatched junction bases: 5. The CDR3, as DNA: TGTGCCAGCAGCTTAGCGGTGGACAGGAATAGCAATCAGCCCCAGCATTTT. Amino acid sequence: CASSLAVDRNSNQPQHF.

The rearrangement uses TRBV27 and TRBJ2-5; D not resolved. Germline-derived CDR1 and CDR2 are MNHEY and SMNVEV (reference sequence). The CDR3 is 12 residues long. The V gene lost 5 bases and the J gene lost 1 base, with 5 bases spanning the gap. CDR3 DNA sequence: TGTGCCAGCAGTCTTTTCCAAGAGACCCAGTACTTC. Translating it yields CASSLFQETQYF.

The chain recombines TRBV6-5 with TRBJ1-4; weak D call: TRBD1 (6 bases). The V end was cut by 5 bases, the J end by 7 bases, with 17 bases between. CDR1 and CDR2 (germline): MNHEY, SVGAGI. The CDR3 contains 15 residues. The chain's CDR3 is CASSPQGVTGEKLFF. The CDR3 DNA reads as TGTGCCAGCAGTCCACAGGGCGTGACGGGTGAAAAACTGTTTTTT.

V is TRBV19 and J is TRBJ1-1; maybe TRBD1 (5 bases). V was trimmed by 1 base and J by 5 bases, leaving 20 bases between them. The germline V gene has CDR1 LNHDA and CDR2 SQIVND (reference sequence). This CDR3 is 17 amino acids long. CDR3 in DNA: TGTGCCAGTAGTATAGTCAGCGGGGCAGCAGGTCGAACTGAAGCTTTCTTT. Translating gives CASSIVSGAAGRTEAFF.

Only a few counts were recorded for this clone. V is TRBV19 and J is TRBJ1-4; 7 bases agree with TRBD1. The CDR3 totals 14 residues. Germline V gene data show CDR1 as LNHDA and CDR2 as SQIVND (reference sequence). The junction had 14 bases not matched to a gene; V was cut back by 6 bases and J by 13 bases. The CDR3 sequence: CASSVGQEPGRLFF. CDR3 DNA sequence: TGTGCCAGTAGCGTCGGACAGGAGCCAGGACGACTGTTTTTT.

A note on this clone: Germline and junction disagree at one end, which may indicate a read error. The rearrangement joins TRBV7-7 to TRBJ2-2; 10 bases map to TRBD1. This CDR3 has 16 amino acids. CDR1 is SSHAT, CDR2 FNYEAQ, per germline (reference sequence). The CDR3 sequence is CASSPGQGTGTGELFF. The CDR3 bases are TGTGCTAGCAGCCCGGGACAGGGGACGGGCACCGGGGAGCTGTTTTTT.

The chain couples TRBV6-5 to TRBJ2-5; 8 bases line up with TRBD2. The CDR3 extends over 14 amino acids. CDR1 is MNHEY, CDR2 SVGAGI, per germline. V gave up 2 bases and J gave up 5 bases; unmatched junction bases: 4. The CDR3 nucleotides read TGTGCCAGCAGTTACGCGGGGGGTGGGGAGACCCAGTACTTC. Residues: CASSYAGGGETQYF.

V gene TRBV6-5 combines with J gene TRBJ2-1, with 13 bases that match TRBD2. The CDR3 has 15 residues. CDR1 and CDR2 from the germline V gene are MNHEY and SVGAGI. Trimming removed 5 bases from V and 6 bases from J; junction bases left unmatched: 4. The CDR3 nucleotides read TGTGCCAGCAGTCCCCGACTAGCGGGGGGCAATGAGCAGTTCTTC. Translation gives CASSPRLAGGNEQFF.

The genes are TRBV7-8 and TRBJ2-1; a possible D gene is TRBD2 (6 bases). The CDR3 has 15 amino acids. CDR1 SGHVS and CDR2 FQNEAQ come from the germline V gene. V was pared by 5 bases and J by 2 bases, with 13 bases between. In nucleotides, the CDR3 is TGTGCCAGCAGCCCCCGGGACTTACCCTACAATGAGCAGTTCTTC. This translates into CASSPRDLPYNEQFF.

The CDR3 nucleotides are TGTGCCAGCGATTGGACAGGGAGAGGCACTGAAGCTTTCTTT. Translating gives CASDWTGRGTEAFF. The rearrangement joins TRBV19 to TRBJ1-1, with 8 nucleotides matching TRBD1. Germline values: CDR1 LNHDA, CDR2 SQIVND (reference sequence). V lost 9 bases and J lost 4; bases outside the gene matches: 10. The CDR3 sequence is 14 residues long.

The chain links TRBV19 to TRBJ2-3; D not certain. The CDR3 sequence is 15 residues long. Germline CDR1 and CDR2: LNHDA and SQIVND (reference sequence). V was cut by 4 bases and J by 2 bases, with 13 bases left in between. CDR3 DNA: TGTGCCAGTAGTACTCAGGTTATTGTCACAGATACGCAGTATTTT. It specifies CASSTQVIVTDTQYF.

The chain employs TRBV5-4 and TRBJ2-5; 16 bases match TRBD2. Trimming cost V 4 bases and J 1 base; bases outside gene matches: 7. The CDR3 totals 18 residues. Germline CDR1 is SGHNT and CDR2 is YYREEE (reference sequence). CDR3 region: CASSPGLAGGGAQETQYF. The CDR3 DNA is TGTGCCAGCAGCCCGGGACTAGCGGGAGGGGGGGCCCAAGAGACCCAGTACTTC.

The rearrangement uses TRBV25-1 and TRBJ2-3, with D perhaps matching TRBD1 (7 bases). V lost 3 bases to trimming and J lost 2 bases, with 18 bases between them. The CDR3 has 17 amino acids. CDR1 is MGHDK and CDR2 is SYGVNS in the germline V gene. CDR3 sequence (DNA): TGTGCCAGCAGTGACCCCCAGGGGGGCCCCTCCACAGATACGCAGTATTTT. Amino acids: CASSDPQGGPSTDTQYF.

The CDR3 region is CASSGLAGHTDTQYF. DNA for the CDR3: TGTGCCAGCAGCGGACTAGCGGGACACACAGATACGCAGTATTTT. V is TRBV9 and J is TRBJ2-3; 11 bases agree with TRBD2. This CDR3 has 15 residues. Germline trimming cut 3 bases from V and 2 bases from J; bases unmatched to any gene: 2. The germline V gene has CDR1 SGDLS and CDR2 YYNGEE.

CDR3 region: CASSHTGYGNTIYF. For the CDR3, the DNA is TGTGCCAGCAGCCATACAGGGTACGGAAACACCATATATTTT. The rearrangement joins TRBV7-9 to TRBJ1-3, with TRBD1 as a possible D gene (6 bases). Germline CDR1 SEHNR, CDR2 FQNEAQ (reference sequence). V was cut by 5 bases and J by 4 bases, with 12 bases left in between. This CDR3 contains 14 residues.

The chain couples TRBV11-2 to TRBJ1-4, with D possibly matching TRBD1 (5 bases). Trimming pared 5 bases from V and 13 bases from J, leaving 14 bases between. The CDR3 spans 12 residues. Germline CDR1 and CDR2: SGHAT and FQNNGV. This chain's CDR3 is CASSPSWGGLFF. DNA for the CDR3: TGTGCCAGCAGCCCGAGTTGGGGGGGACTGTTTTTT.

V and J are TRBV15 and TRBJ2-3; TRBD2 matches 8 bases. There are 15 residues in the CDR3. Germline CDR1 reads LNHNV; CDR2 reads YYDKDF (reference sequence). V shed 4 bases, J shed 2 bases, and the junction held 5 bases outside the gene matches. The CDR3 sequence is CATSTLAALTDTQYF. As DNA, the CDR3 is TGTGCCACCAGCACACTAGCGGCACTCACAGATACGCAGTATTTT.

This clone was observed a few times. The chain recombines TRBV18 with TRBJ1-1, with 8 nucleotides matching TRBD1. The CDR3 loop spans 15 amino acids. Germline V gene sequence: CDR1 KGHSH, CDR2 LQKENI. V dropped 3 bases and J dropped 1; count of bases not matched to a gene: 4. In nucleotides, the CDR3 is TGTGCCAGCTCACCCCTACAGGGGGAGAACACTGAAGCTTTCTTT. It specifies CASSPLQGENTEAFF.

This clone was seen only once. This rearrangement joins TRBV7-9 to TRBJ2-7, with unresolved D. CDR1 SEHNR and CDR2 FQNEAQ come from the germline V gene (reference sequence). The CDR3 covers 13 residues. With 5 bases removed from V and 7 bases from J, the gap between germline ends came to 15 bases. The CDR3 bases are TGTGCCAGCAGCCCACCCCCGACTTGGGAGCAGTACTTC. Its translation: CASSPPPTWEQYF.

This clone was detected a few times. The rearrangement joins TRBV9 to TRBJ2-7, with D perhaps matching TRBD2 (5 bases). This CDR3 spans 14 amino acids. The V gene's germline CDR1 is SGDLS and CDR2 YYNGEE. Trimming removed 0 bases from V and 0 bases from J, with 7 bases in between. The CDR3 protein is CASSVGESSYEQYF. For the CDR3, the DNA is TGTGCCAGCAGCGTAGGGGAGAGCTCCTACGAGCAGTACTTC.

V is TRBV6-1 and J is TRBJ2-7, with 7 bases identical to TRBD1. The CDR3 loop spans 16 amino acids. The germline gives CDR1 MNHNS, CDR2 SASEGT. V shed 0 bases, J shed 0 bases, and the junction held 5 bases outside the gene matches. The CDR3 nucleotides are TGTGCCAGCAGTGAAGCGTGGGGGACAGACTCCTACGAGCAGTACTTC. It translates to CASSEAWGTDSYEQYF.

The gene calls are TRBV5-4 and TRBJ1-1; D possibly corresponds to TRBD1 (5 bases). Trimming cost V 4 bases and J 1 base, with 8 bases left between them. The germline CDR1 and CDR2 sequences are SGHNT and YYREEE (reference sequence). CDR3 length equals 13 residues. Written as DNA, the CDR3 is TGTGCCAGCAGCATCGACAGGAACACTGAAGCTTTCTTT. Translation: CASSIDRNTEAFF.

V usage is TRBV11-3 and J usage is TRBJ2-5; 8 positions match TRBD2. CDR3 length: 14 amino acids. Per the germline V gene, CDR1 is SGHNT and CDR2 is YENEEA. The junction had 4 bases not matched to a gene; V was cut back by 7 bases and J by 0 bases. CDR3 amino acids: CASTRTSHQETQYF. CDR3 in DNA: TGTGCCAGCACCCGGACTAGCCACCAAGAGACCCAGTACTTC.

V gene TRBV6-5 combines with J gene TRBJ2-2; the match to TRBD2 covers 10 bases. The CDR3 is made up of 16 amino acids. Germline V CDR1 and CDR2: MNHEY, SVGAGI. Trimming removed 4 bases from V and 3 bases from J; junction bases left unmatched: 5. CDR3 residues: CASSSSGSVDTGELFF. Written as DNA, the CDR3 is TGTGCCAGCAGTTCTAGCGGGAGCGTCGACACCGGGGAGCTGTTTTTT.

The rearrangement links TRBV7-9 to TRBJ1-5; 8 nucleotides agree with TRBD1. This CDR3 is 15 amino acids long. With V trimmed by 5 bases and J by 2 bases, 5 bases remained unmatched. Germline V CDR1 and CDR2: SEHNR, FQNEAQ (reference sequence). CDR3 sequence (DNA): TGTGCCAGCAGCCAGGACAGGGTCGGCAATCAGCCCCAGCATTTT. Residues: CASSQDRVGNQPQHF.